A single sample gave rise to the 29 T cell receptor beta chains below, sequenced in a study of blood T cell repertoires in COVID-19. Method: immunoSEQ multiplex PCR; TCRdb's copy keeps in-frame clones and lacks some. The table records about 130,000 clones, about 85% of them present only once. Sequencing was done on a sample of peripheral blood. Every receptor here comes from a woman at least 80 years old with acute or convalescent COVID-19.

The chain is built from TRBV13 and TRBJ1-1; D unresolved. This CDR3 region has 12 residues. V lost 5 bases to trimming and J lost 6 bases, with 10 bases between them. In germline, CDR1 is PRHDT, CDR2 FYEKMQ (reference sequence). In DNA, the CDR3 is TGTGCCAGCAGCCGGGGTTGGGCTGAAGCTTTCTTT. Translation: CASSRGWAEAFF.

The chain carries TRBV5-1 and TRBJ2-1, with TRBD2 matching over 7 bases. V gave up 0 bases and J gave up 8 bases; unmatched junction bases: 8. The V gene's germline CDR1 is SGHRS and CDR2 YFSETQ. This CDR3 comprises 15 residues. The CDR3 region is CASSLGGEGPHEQFF. In nucleotides, the CDR3 is TGCGCCAGCAGCTTGGGGGGGGAGGGCCCCCATGAGCAGTTCTTC.

This clone was seen a single time. The V and J genes are TRBV9 and TRBJ2-3; no reliable D call. Germline CDR1 SGDLS, CDR2 YYNGEE. The CDR3 sequence is 14 residues long. V was shortened by 0 bases and J by 2 bases, with 7 bases between the two germline ends. The CDR3 loop is CASSVESTTDTQYF. The CDR3 DNA follows: TGTGCCAGCAGCGTAGAGTCTACCACAGATACGCAGTATTTT.

The V call is TRBV4-2, the J call TRBJ1-2; D is possibly TRBD1 (5 bases). CDR3 size: 12 residues. The germline gives CDR1 LGHNA, CDR2 YNFKEQ. V was pared by 7 bases and J by 8 bases, with 14 bases between. CDR3 sequence reads: CASTLDSSGYTF. As DNA, the CDR3 is TGTGCCAGCACCTTAGACAGTTCCGGCTACACCTTC.

This chain uses TRBV5-1 with TRBJ1-4; a weak D match, TRBD1 (5 bases). Between the trimmed V and J ends, which lost 5 bases and 6 bases, there was a span of 17 bases. The CDR3 runs 15 residues. Germline V gives CDR1 SGHRS, CDR2 YFSETQ. The CDR3 loop reads CASRTGVANDEKLFF. CDR3 DNA sequence: TGCGCCAGCAGAACGGGGGTAGCGAACGATGAAAAACTGTTTTTT.

The chain links TRBV6-5 to TRBJ1-2; D is unclear. CDR1 MNHEY and CDR2 SVGAGI come from the germline V gene. The CDR3 totals 15 residues. With 6 bases removed from V and 8 bases from J, the gap between germline ends came to 22 bases. As DNA, the CDR3 is TGTGCCAGCAGCAGTTCCCTCCGGGGAGGGAGAGGCTACACCTTC. Encoded protein: CASSSSLRGGRGYTF.

V is TRBV6-2 or TRBV6-3 and J is TRBJ2-5; TRBD1 matches at 8 bases. Germline CDR1 is MNHEY and CDR2 is SVGEGT. With V trimmed by 6 bases and J by 6 bases, 6 bases remained unmatched. This CDR3 has 13 residues. The chain's CDR3 is CASSRTGIKTQYF. The CDR3 nucleotides are TGTGCCAGCAGCCGGACAGGGATAAAGACCCAGTACTTC.

This chain uses TRBV6-5 with TRBJ1-1; a possible D gene is TRBD1 (6 bases). CDR3 size: 14 residues. Germline V gives CDR1 MNHEY, CDR2 SVGAGI. V lost 4 bases and J lost 6, with 15 bases in between. The CDR3, as DNA: TGTGCCAGCAGTTCACAGGGTACTGAGGCTGAAGCTTTCTTT. It codes for CASSSQGTEAEAFF.

The chain recombines TRBV6-6 with TRBJ2-3; 14 bases fit TRBD2. The V gene's germline CDR1 is MNHNY and CDR2 SVGAGI (reference sequence). The CDR3 loop spans 15 amino acids. Unmatched junction bases numbered 3, after V lost 6 bases and J lost 4 bases. The DNA of the CDR3 is TGTGCCAGCAGGACTAGCGGGGGGGTCGCAGATACGCAGTATTTT. This encodes CASRTSGGVADTQYF.

V gene TRBV18 combines with J gene TRBJ1-1; D possibly corresponds to TRBD1 (5 bases). The germline V gene has CDR1 KGHSH and CDR2 LQKENI. The CDR3 loop spans 13 amino acids. V shed 6 bases and J shed 5 bases, with 13 bases lying between them. This CDR3 is CASSQIQGTEAFF. The CDR3 nucleotides are TGTGCCAGCTCGCAGATTCAGGGTACTGAAGCTTTCTTT.

V is TRBV19 and J is TRBJ2-2, with 10 bases aligning to TRBD1. Per germline, CDR1 LNHDA and CDR2 SQIVND (reference sequence). The CDR3 totals 15 residues. The V and J ends lost 4 bases and 5 bases, in that order; junction bases with no gene match: 4. CDR3 DNA: TGTGCCAGTAGTAGGACAGGGGGTAGTACCGGGGAGCTGTTTTTT. Protein: CASSRTGGSTGELFF. Combining the CDR3 with reference TRBV19 and TRBJ2-2 gives the whole variable domain DGGITQSPKYLFRKEGQNVTLSCEQNLNHDAMYWYRQDPGQGLRLIYYSQIVNDFQKGDIAEGYSVSREKKESFPLTVTSAQKNPTAFYLCASSRTGGSTGELFFGEGSRLTVL.

The genes are TRBV28 and TRBJ2-5, with 10 positions matching TRBD2. CDR1 and CDR2 (germline): MDHEN, SYDVKM. The CDR3 runs to 15 residues. With V trimmed by 6 bases and J by 5 bases, 9 bases remained unmatched. The CDR3 reads CASRGLARRGETQYF. The CDR3 DNA follows: TGTGCCAGCAGGGGACTAGCGAGAAGAGGGGAGACCCAGTACTTC.

This chain connects TRBV5-6 to TRBJ1-3; D is unresolved. The CDR3 loop spans 16 amino acids. The V end lost 1 base, the J end lost 0 bases, and 11 bases lay between the germline ends. Germline V lookup: CDR1 SGHDT, CDR2 YYEEEE. Here the CDR3 DNA reads TGTGCCAGCAGCTTGTCCGCGGACTACTCTGGAAACACCATATATTTT. Its translation: CASSLSADYSGNTIYF.

V and J are TRBV15 and TRBJ1-2; D is undetermined. This CDR3 contains 14 residues. CDR1 is LNHNV, CDR2 YYDKDF, per germline (reference sequence). Trimming took off 6 bases at V and 3 bases at J, with 14 bases between the two ends. The CDR3 sequence is CATSPGRFDYGYTF. The CDR3 DNA reads as TGTGCCACCAGTCCTGGGAGATTCGACTATGGCTACACCTTC. The full variable domain, rest sourced from reference TRBV15 and TRBJ1-2, is DAMVIQNPRYQVTQFGKPVTLSCSQTLNHNVMYWYQQKSSQAPKLLFHYYDKDFNNEADTPDNFQSRRPNTSFCFLDIRSPGLGDTAMYLCATSPGRFDYGYTFGSGTRLTVV.

The V and J genes are TRBV21-1 and TRBJ2-1; the table names TRBD2, a call not compared with the DNA. TRBV21-1 has pseudogene status. The CDR3 totals 18 residues. CDR3 region: CASSKGGGNPSSYNEQFF. The CDR3 DNA is TGTGCCAGCAGCAAAGGGGGGGGCAACCCGAGCTCCTACAATGAGCAGTTCTTC.

This chain's CDR3 is CASSPEWSADTQYF. CDR3 bases: TGTGCCAGCAGCCCCGAGTGGTCGGCAGATACGCAGTATTTT. The V call is TRBV7-2, the J call TRBJ2-3, with D hard to call. With 5 bases removed from V and 4 bases from J, the gap between germline ends came to 13 bases. Germline CDR1 is SGHTA and CDR2 is FQGNSA. The CDR3 is made up of 14 amino acids.

V usage is TRBV5-4 and J usage is TRBJ2-1; 9 bases match TRBD2. Per germline, CDR1 SGHNT and CDR2 YYREEE (reference sequence). V lost 0 bases, J lost 4 bases, and 2 bases stayed unmatched. The CDR3 has 15 residues. Here the CDR3 reads CASSLGLAAYNEQFF. The CDR3 DNA reads as TGTGCCAGCAGCTTGGGACTAGCGGCATACAATGAGCAGTTCTTC.

The chain employs TRBV2 and TRBJ1-1; 9 nucleotides align to TRBD1. The V gene end was trimmed by 5 bases and the J gene end by 5 bases; junction bases not matched to a gene: 6. This CDR3 has 14 residues. Germline CDR1 reads SNHLY; CDR2 reads FYNNEI. CDR3 DNA: TGTGCCAGCAGTCCACAGGGGGCACGGACTGAAGCTTTCTTT. This sequence encodes CASSPQGARTEAFF.

This chain connects TRBV3-1 (or the pseudogene TRBV3-2) to TRBJ2-7; a weak D match, TRBD2 (6 bases). CDR1 is LGHDT and CDR2 is YNNKEL in the germline V gene (reference sequence). The CDR3 covers 14 residues. V lost 4 bases and J lost 2, with 12 bases in between. The CDR3 loop is CASSPPGGPYEQYF. In DNA form, the CDR3 reads TGTGCCAGCAGCCCCCCCGGGGGACCCTACGAGCAGTACTTC.

Only a few counts were recorded for this clone. The V and J genes are TRBV10-3 and TRBJ2-6; TRBD2 agrees at 7 bases. Germline CDR1 ENHRY, CDR2 SYGVKD. The CDR3 length is 15 residues. J lost 3 bases, V lost 2 bases, and 1 base had no gene match. The CDR3 here is CAISEREVGANVLTF. CDR3 nucleotides: TGTGCCATCAGTGAGCGGGAGGTTGGGGCCAACGTCCTGACTTTC.

The chain employs TRBV19 and TRBJ2-3; 11 bases match TRBD1. Germline trimming cut 2 bases from V and 7 bases from J; bases unmatched to any gene: 8. The V gene's germline CDR1 is LNHDA and CDR2 SQIVND (reference sequence). There are 16 residues in the CDR3. CDR3: CASSISGQGAGNTQYF. The CDR3 nucleotides are TGTGCCAGTAGTATAAGTGGACAGGGGGCTGGAAATACGCAGTATTTT. Variable domain in full (rest from reference TRBV19 and TRBJ2-3): DGGITQSPKYLFRKEGQNVTLSCEQNLNHDAMYWYRQDPGQGLRLIYYSQIVNDFQKGDIAEGYSVSREKKESFPLTVTSAQKNPTAFYLCASSISGQGAGNTQYFGPGTRLTVL.

The rearrangement joins TRBV29-1 to TRBJ1-2, with a possible D match to TRBD1 (5 bases). The CDR3 is 11 residues long. V dropped 7 bases and J dropped 5 bases, with 11 bases sitting between them. Germline lookup yields CDR1 SQVTM and CDR2 ANQGSEA. The CDR3 coding sequence is TGCAGCGCGACAGAAACTTATGGCTACACCTTC. Its translation is CSATETYGYTF. Together with reference TRBV29-1 and TRBJ1-2, the CDR3 gives the full variable domain: SAVISQKPSRDICQRGTSLTIQCQVDSQVTMMFWYRQQPGQSLTLIATANQGSEATYESGFVIDKFPISRPNLTFSTLTVSNMSPEDSSIYLCSATETYGYTFGSGTRLTVV.

J is TRBJ2-7 and V is TRBV5-1; 10 positions agree with TRBD2. Germline lookup yields CDR1 SGHRS and CDR2 YFSETQ. With V trimmed by 4 bases and J by 4 bases, 17 bases remained unmatched. The CDR3 runs 18 residues. The CDR3 region has the DNA TGCGCCAGCAGCCTCGCCAATGGACTAGCGGTTTTTGCGTACGAGCAGTACTTC. This encodes CASSLANGLAVFAYEQYF.

The genes are TRBV5-1 and TRBJ2-3, with unresolved D. V was cut by 0 bases and J by 2 bases, with 10 bases left in between. The germline V gene has CDR1 SGHRS and CDR2 YFSETQ. CDR3 size: 15 residues. CDR3 nucleotides: TGCGCCAGCAGCTTGGCTTCGTTAGCCACAGATACGCAGTATTTT. This codes for CASSLASLATDTQYF.

In this sample, this clone turned up a few times. V and J are TRBV29-1 and TRBJ1-2; 8 bases agree with TRBD1. This CDR3 is 13 amino acids long. V dropped 6 bases and J dropped 4; count of bases not matched to a gene: 7. Per the germline V gene, CDR1 is SQVTM and CDR2 is ANQGSEA. The CDR3 reads CSVAPGQAYGYTF. The CDR3 DNA is TGCAGCGTCGCACCGGGACAGGCCTATGGCTACACCTTC. Using reference TRBV29-1 and TRBJ1-2 for the parts outside the CDR3, the full variable domain is SAVISQKPSRDICQRGTSLTIQCQVDSQVTMMFWYRQQPGQSLTLIATANQGSEATYESGFVIDKFPISRPNLTFSTLTVSNMSPEDSSIYLCSVAPGQAYGYTFGSGTRLTVV.

To note about this clone: The identical CDR3 is also encoded by other nucleotide sequences in the sample. The chain is built from TRBV18 and TRBJ2-3, with D possibly TRBD2 on 6 matching bases. The germline V gene encodes CDR1 KGHSH and CDR2 LQKENI. The germline V and J ends were trimmed by 6 bases and 1 base, with 8 bases remaining between them. The CDR3 sequence is 13 residues long. The CDR3 here is CASSGGGTDTQYF. CDR3 DNA: TGTGCCAGCTCGGGGGGAGGCACAGATACGCAGTATTTT.

For the CDR3, the DNA is TGTGCCAGCAGCCTCGGGGAGGGTTCTACGACCGGGGAGCTGTTTTTT. Amino acid sequence: CASSLGEGSTTGELFF. The chain carries TRBV7-9 and TRBJ2-2, with TRBD2 matching over 7 bases. V lost 5 bases and J lost 5; bases outside the gene matches: 11. This CDR3 comprises 16 residues. The germline V gene encodes CDR1 SEHNR and CDR2 FQNEAQ (reference sequence).

This chain links TRBV7-9 with TRBJ1-2; D ambiguous. CDR1 SEHNR and CDR2 FQNEAQ come from the germline V gene (reference sequence). This CDR3 spans 13 amino acids. V lost 2 bases to trimming and J lost 4 bases, with 8 bases between them. The CDR3 nucleotides read TGTGCCAGCAGCTTAAGACAAGTCTATGGCTACACCTTC. Encoded protein: CASSLRQVYGYTF. Complete variable domain (other parts from reference TRBV7-9 and TRBJ1-2): DTGVSQNPRHKITKRGQNVTFRCDPISEHNRLYWYRQTLGQGPEFLTYFQNEAQLEKSRLLSDRFSAERPKGSFSTLEIQRTEQGDSAMYLCASSLRQVYGYTFGSGTRLTVV.

The rearrangement uses TRBV28 and TRBJ1-5; 9 nucleotides line up with TRBD1. The junction had 21 bases not matched to a gene; V was cut back by 10 bases and J by 5 bases. The CDR3 has 18 residues. CDR1 and CDR2 from the germline V gene are MDHEN and SYDVKM. The CDR3 reads CATLTGTGIFRRDQPQHF. CDR3 sequence (DNA): TGTGCCACCTTGACGGGGACAGGGATTTTCAGGCGGGATCAGCCCCAGCATTTT.